Here is one T cell receptor beta chain with its context. This specimen comes from a study of CD8 T cells in Susac syndrome. This CDR3 is 15 amino acids long. CDR1 is DFQATT and CDR2 is SNEGSKA in the germline V gene (reference sequence). V was clipped by 6 bases and J by 0 bases, with 16 bases between them. It was with random hexamers that about 0.45 to 1 ug RNA was reverse transcribed. TCRdb re-called the immunoSEQ multiplex PCR reads through MiXCR, storing one row per CDR3 protein. Of under 150,000 distinct CDR3 sequences in the sample, around 95% were seen once. Sequences were obtained from CD4+ T cells from PBMCs. The rearrangement joins TRBV20-1 to TRBJ2-3; tentatively, D is TRBD2 (5 bases). The sequence was obtained from a human donor with Susac syndrome. CDR3 DNA: TGCAGTGCAAAGAAGCGGTCTCGGAGCACAGATACGCAGTATTTT. Its protein is CSAKKRSRSTDTQYF.